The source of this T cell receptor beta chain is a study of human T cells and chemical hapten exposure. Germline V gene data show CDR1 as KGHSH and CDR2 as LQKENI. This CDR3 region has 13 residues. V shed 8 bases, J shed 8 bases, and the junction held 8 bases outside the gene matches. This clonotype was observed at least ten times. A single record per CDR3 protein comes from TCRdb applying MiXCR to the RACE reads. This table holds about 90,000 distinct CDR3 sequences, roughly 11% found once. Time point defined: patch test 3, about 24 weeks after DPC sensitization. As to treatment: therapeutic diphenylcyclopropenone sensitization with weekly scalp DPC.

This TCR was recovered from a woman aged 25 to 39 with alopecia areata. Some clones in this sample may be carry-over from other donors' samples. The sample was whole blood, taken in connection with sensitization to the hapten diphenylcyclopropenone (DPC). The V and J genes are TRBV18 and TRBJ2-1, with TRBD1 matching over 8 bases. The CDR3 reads CASLSGGGDEQFF. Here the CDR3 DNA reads TGTGCCAGCCTCTCAGGGGGCGGTGATGAGCAGTTCTTC. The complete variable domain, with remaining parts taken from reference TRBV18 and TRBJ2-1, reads NAGVMQNPRHLVRRRGQEARLRCSPMKGHSHVYWYRQLPEEGLKFMVYLQKENIIDESGMPKERFSAEFPKEGPSILRIQQVVRGDSAAYFCASLSGGGDEQFFGPGTRLTVL.